The clone carrying this T cell receptor beta chain has only a few counts. The antigen is undetermined. The data are from a study of blood T cells in healthy people across ages. General study points: As age increased, TCR beta diversity per million T cells fell in a roughly linear fashion.

The V end was cut by 2 bases, the J end by 6 bases, with 12 bases between. CDR3 length: 14 residues. From germline, CDR1 is SGDLS and CDR2 YYNGEE. Then a second PCR, running roughly 7 to 11 cycles, was carried out with a sample-barcoded 5' primer and a J-beta primer mix. TCRdb used MiXCR to reprocess the 5' RACE reads, holding one entry per CDR3 protein. The sample includes about 1.7 million distinct CDR3 sequences, 28% of them seen just once. The clonotype comes from a woman aged 25-40 years in good health. The chain couples TRBV9 to TRBJ2-1; D may be TRBD1 (6 bases). Sequencing was done on a sample of blood. In DNA form, the CDR3 reads TGTGCCAGCAGCGTTGAGGGGGTTACCAATGAGCAGTTCTTC. Translation gives CASSVEGVTNEQFF.